This T cell receptor (beta chain) was captured by sequencing in a study of OX40 agonist ivuxolimab in advanced cancers. Study as a whole: Participants, 82.7% male, averaged approximately 65 years of age, ranging from 23 to 79. Whole-study results and caveats: At 0.1 to 3.0 mg/kg, CD4+ and CD8+ blood T cells expanded clonally by week 6.

The CDR3 contains 18 residues. This clone appeared a few times. Its antigen is unidentified. Libraries were prepared by immunoSEQ multiplex PCR; TCRdb keeps only in-frame clonotypes and omits some of them. The sample records about 85,000 clones, 80% to 90% being singletons. This TCR was sampled from an adult with an advanced solid tumor such as melanoma, head and neck, liver or kidney cancer. The specimen was CD4+ or CD8+ T cells sorted from blood, collected in a trial of the OX40 agonist ivuxolimab. The chain carries TRBV1 and TRBJ2-3; the D call of TRBD2 is as the table states it, not checked on the DNA. TRBV1 is reported as a pseudogene. In DNA, the CDR3 is TGCACCAGCAGCCAGGACCCATCCTCCGGGGGGAGGACAGATACGCAGTATTTT. It translates to CTSSQDPSSGGRTDTQYF.